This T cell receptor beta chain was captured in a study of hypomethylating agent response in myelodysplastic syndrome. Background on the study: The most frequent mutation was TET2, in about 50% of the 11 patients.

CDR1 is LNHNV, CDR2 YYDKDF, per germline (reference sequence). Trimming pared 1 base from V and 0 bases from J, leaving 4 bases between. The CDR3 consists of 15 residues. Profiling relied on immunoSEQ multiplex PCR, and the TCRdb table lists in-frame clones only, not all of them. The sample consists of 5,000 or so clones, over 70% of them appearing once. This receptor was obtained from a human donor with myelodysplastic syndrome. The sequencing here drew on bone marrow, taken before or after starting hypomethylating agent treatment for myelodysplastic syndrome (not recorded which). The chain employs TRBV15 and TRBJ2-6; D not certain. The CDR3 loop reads CATSRGSSGANVLTF. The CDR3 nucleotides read TGTGCCACCAGCAGAGGGAGCTCTGGGGCCAACGTCCTGACTTTC.